The 14 T cell receptor beta chains below all came from one sample that was sequenced in a study of T cells in Graves' hyperthyroidism and ophthalmopathy. Amplification of TCR beta CDR3 regions used RNA as the template. Primed by the HTBI set, a first-round RT-PCR was run on the TCR CDR3. TCRdb passed the multiplex PCR reads through MiXCR, listing each CDR3 protein once. There are fewer than 400,000 distinct CDR3 sequences in the sample; around 15% occur only once, and 25% to 30% lies in the top ten. The sequencing sample was made of blood. These receptor sequences come from a man over 45 with Graves' ophthalmopathy.

V usage is TRBV5-1 and J usage is TRBJ2-2; 7 nucleotides align to TRBD2. The CDR3 sequence is 15 residues long. Germline CDR1 and CDR2: SGHRS and YFSETQ. Unmatched junction bases numbered 9, after V lost 4 bases and J lost 6 bases. The CDR3 here is CASSQGLLGAGELFF. The DNA for the CDR3 is TGCGCCAGCAGCCAGGGACTATTAGGGGCCGGGGAGCTGTTTTTT.

The chain links TRBV3-1 to TRBJ2-5, with a possible D match to TRBD1 (6 bases). Germline CDR1 is LGHDT and CDR2 is YNNKEL (reference sequence). Trimming pared 1 base from V and 2 bases from J, leaving 11 bases between. CDR3 size: 15 residues. Here the CDR3 reads CASSQVVTGQETQYF. The DNA for the CDR3 is TGTGCCAGCAGCCAAGTGGTGACAGGACAAGAGACCCAGTACTTC.

This clonotype was detected only a few times. The gene calls are TRBV5-1 and TRBJ2-1; 8 bases fit TRBD2. The germline CDR1 and CDR2 sequences are SGHRS and YFSETQ. V trimming: 4 bases; J trimming: 3 bases; junction bases outside the gene matches: 9. The CDR3 length is 16 residues. DNA for the CDR3: TGCGCCAGCAGCCACCTAAGCGGGGGACGCTACAATGAGCAGTTCTTC. Translating gives CASSHLSGGRYNEQFF. Looking up the rest from reference TRBV5-1 and TRBJ2-1 gives the full variable domain: KAGVTQTPRYLIKTRGQQVTLSCSPISGHRSVSWYQQTPGQGLQFLFEYFSETQRNKGNFPGRFSGRQFSNSRSEMNVSTLELGDSALYLCASSHLSGGRYNEQFFGPGTRLTVL.

The chain employs TRBV19 and TRBJ1-5, with 8 positions matching TRBD1. In germline, CDR1 is LNHDA, CDR2 SQIVND (reference sequence). This CDR3 region has 15 residues. With V trimmed by 6 bases and J by 0 bases, 4 bases remained unmatched. The CDR3 bases are TGTGCCAGTAGCATACAGGGGGTTAGCAATCAGCCCCAGCATTTT. It codes for CASSIQGVSNQPQHF.

This clonotype occurred many times. This chain links TRBV5-1 with TRBJ2-3; D gene unclear. The CDR3 sequence is 15 residues long. V was pared by 0 bases and J by 0 bases, with 8 bases between. The germline CDR1 and CDR2 sequences are SGHRS and YFSETQ. The CDR3 DNA reads as TGCGCCAGCAGCTTGGCGGCGGCTAGCACAGATACGCAGTATTTT. Its translation: CASSLAAASTDTQYF.

The V and J genes are TRBV7-9 and TRBJ2-3; 8 bases fit TRBD1. This CDR3 comprises 17 residues. V trimming: 2 bases; J trimming: 6 bases; junction bases outside the gene matches: 13. Germline CDR1 is SEHNR and CDR2 is FQNEAQ (reference sequence). CDR3 nucleotides: TGTGCCAGCAGCTTAACGGAGGGCAGGGGGCTCGGGGATACGCAGTATTTT. Translation gives CASSLTEGRGLGDTQYF.

This clonotype was counted at least ten times. The chain has TRBV7-9 and TRBJ2-7, with 11 bases matching TRBD2. The germline V gene has CDR1 SEHNR and CDR2 FQNEAQ (reference sequence). CDR3 length: 14 amino acids. J gave up 4 bases and V 5 bases, and 4 bases lay outside the gene matches. CDR3 nucleotides: TGTGCCAGCAGCCTTAGCGGGAGGGGGTACGAGCAGTACTTC. It specifies CASSLSGRGYEQYF.

There are many counts of this clonotype. The chain combines TRBV7-8 with TRBJ2-7; TRBD2 matches 8 bases. The CDR3 is 15 residues long. CDR1 and CDR2 from the germline V gene are SGHVS and FQNEAQ. The trim removed 5 bases at V and 0 bases at J, leaving 6 bases unmatched. The CDR3 sequence: CASSQKAGDSYEQYF. The CDR3, as DNA: TGTGCCAGCAGCCAAAAAGCGGGAGACTCCTACGAGCAGTACTTC.

With respect to this clonotype: This clone may be a read error of a much larger clone one base away. The rearrangement uses TRBV20-1 and TRBJ2-1; D perhaps matches TRBD2 (6 bases). The CDR3 contains 16 residues. Germline CDR1 and CDR2: DFQATT and SNEGSKA (reference sequence). Trimming stripped 4 bases from V and 0 bases from J, with 16 bases between. As DNA, the CDR3 is TGCAGTGCTATCGGGACTCAGAACTTCTCCTACAATGAGCAGTTCTTC. Protein sequence: CSAIGTQNFSYNEQFF.

This clonotype has a count of ten or more. This chain joins TRBV10-3 and TRBJ2-7; 7 bases match TRBD2. After removal of 6 bases from V and 2 bases from J, the junction contained 7 bases not matched to a gene. This CDR3 contains 14 residues. Germline-derived CDR1 and CDR2 are ENHRY and SYGVKD. In DNA form, the CDR3 reads TGTGCCATCAGCTCAACTAGCGAGACCTACGAGCAGTACTTC. Amino acids: CAISSTSETYEQYF.

There are a few counts of this clonotype. This chain connects TRBV14 to TRBJ2-5; TRBD2 aligns across 12 bases. Germline CDR1 is SGHDN and CDR2 is FVKESK. This CDR3 has 18 residues. The V and J ends lost 4 bases and 2 bases, in that order; junction bases with no gene match: 11. CDR3 in DNA: TGTGCCAGCAGCCCAAGACCCTTGCTAGCGGGAGGGCAAGAGACCCAGTACTTC. Amino acids: CASSPRPLLAGGQETQYF.

This clonotype was counted only a few times. V and J are TRBV7-9 and TRBJ2-1, with 10 bases matching TRBD1. This CDR3 has 16 residues. The V gene's germline CDR1 is SEHNR and CDR2 FQNEAQ (reference sequence). With 4 bases clipped from V and 4 bases from J, the junction kept 7 bases outside the gene matches. The CDR3 reads CASSSPGQGTYNEQFF. The CDR3 region has the DNA TGTGCCAGCAGCTCACCGGGACAGGGGACTTACAATGAGCAGTTCTTC.

This clonotype has a count of ten or more. The junction and the germline gene differ at one end; a read error may be behind it. This CDR3 is CASSQGTGRLSGNTTYF. The CDR3 DNA follows: TGTGCCAGCAGCCAAGGGACGGGACGCCTCTCTGGAAACACCACATATTTT. This sequence joins TRBV3-1 and TRBJ1-3, with a weak D call TRBD1 (5 bases). The CDR3 is 17 residues long. Germline CDR1 reads LGHDT; CDR2 reads YNNKEL (reference sequence). The whole variable domain, filled in from reference TRBV3-1 and TRBJ1-3, reads DTAVSQTPKYLVTQMGNDKSIKCEQNLGHDTMYWYKQDSKKFLKIMFSYNNKELIINETVPNRFSPKSPDKAHLNLHINSLELGDSAVYFCASSQGTGRLSGNTTYFGEGSWLTVV.

This clonotype was picked up many times. The chain joins TRBV3-1 to TRBJ1-5; no firm D call. This CDR3 is built from 16 residues. Trimming removed 4 bases from V and 7 bases from J, with 20 bases in between. Germline V CDR1 and CDR2: LGHDT, YNNKEL (reference sequence). This CDR3 is CASSPRDSREDQPQHF. DNA of the CDR3: TGTGCCAGCAGCCCCCGAGATTCTCGGGAGGACCAGCCCCAGCATTTT.